This entry concerns a single T cell receptor (beta chain). Original methodology: Estimation of nucleated cell counts relied on the amplification of reference gene primers. Clones were sequenced by immunoSEQ multiplex PCR, and TCRdb holds only the in-frame ones, with some missing. D and trimming were read from the DNA, whereas the V and J calls and clone size are those reported in that table. The sample carries some 120,000 clones, 70% to 85% recorded once. This entry belongs to a study of blood T cell repertoires in COVID-19. In the study overall: Whether acute or convalescent, the COVID-19 samples came from the United States, Italy and Spain. Sample material is recorded as cDNA or gDNA derived from T cells, B-cell-depleted T cells, or PBMCs.

This CDR3 comprises 14 residues. Germline V lookup: CDR1 SGHDT, CDR2 YYEEEE. J gave up 2 bases and V 2 bases, and 3 bases lay outside the gene matches. V and J are TRBV5-6 and TRBJ1-2; TRBD1 aligns across 7 bases. Sequenced sample: peripheral blood. The receptor comes from a woman aged 55-75 years with acute or convalescent COVID-19. The CDR3 coding sequence is TGTGCCAGCAGCTTACCGGGACAGAACTATGGCTACACCTTC. Encoded protein: CASSLPGQNYGYTF.